This TCR beta chain was obtained from a study of blood T cell repertoires in COVID-19. Study as a whole: There were acute and convalescent COVID-19 samples, and they came from the United States, Italy and Spain. T cells, B-cell-depleted T cells, or PBMCs supplied cDNA or gDNA.

The CDR3 is 16 amino acids. Per the germline V gene, CDR1 is KGHDR and CDR2 is SFDVKD. The germline V and J ends were trimmed by 0 bases and 1 base, with 8 bases remaining between them. In the authors' methods: Amplification from reference gene primers served as the basis for estimated nucleated cell counts. The table came from immunoSEQ multiplex PCR; TCRdb's copy has only in-frame clones and leaves some out. From that table come the V and J calls and clone size; the DNA was used to work out D and trimming. This table has around 180,000 clones, approximately 85% appearing once. Sequencing was carried out using peripheral blood. The V gene is TRBV24-1, the J gene TRBJ2-2; D possibly corresponds to TRBD1 (5 bases). The TCR sequence derives from a human donor with active or convalescent COVID-19. The donor label of this sample is uncertain. The CDR3 bases are TGTGCCACCAGTGATTTGCAGGGTCGGAACACCGGGGAGCTGTTTTTT. Translation gives CATSDLQGRNTGELFF.